Shown below are 12 T cell receptor beta chains from a single sample sequenced in a study of T cells in Graves' hyperthyroidism and ophthalmopathy. Amplification of TCR beta CDR3 regions used RNA as the template. An initial round of RT-PCR targeting the TCR CDR3 relied on the HTBI primer set. Each CDR3 protein is one row after TCRdb ran MiXCR on the multiplex PCR reads. Of under 400,000 distinct CDR3 sequences in the sample, 18% were seen once. The sequencing sample was made of blood. All receptors come from a woman in her forties or fifties with Graves' hyperthyroidism.

The rearrangement joins TRBV9 to TRBJ2-3; 8 bases map to TRBD2. This CDR3 spans 15 amino acids. CDR1 and CDR2 (germline): SGDLS, YYNGEE. J was trimmed by 3 bases and V by 3 bases; bases with no gene match: 6. The CDR3 coding sequence is TGTGCCAGCAGCGGATCAGCGGGGGCAACAGATACGCAGTATTTT. Translating it yields CASSGSAGATDTQYF.

This clonotype was counted a few times. This chain connects TRBV5-4 to TRBJ2-5, with D possibly matching TRBD1 (7 bases). Per germline, CDR1 SGHNT and CDR2 YYREEE (reference sequence). The CDR3 consists of 14 residues. Deletions cut 2 bases from V and 3 bases from J, with 11 bases between. The CDR3 region has the DNA TGTGCCAGCAGCTTTGGAGGGGGCAAAGAGACCCAGTACTTC. It specifies CASSFGGGKETQYF. The full variable domain, rest sourced from reference TRBV5-4 and TRBJ2-5, is ETGVTQSPTHLIKTRGQQVTLRCSSQSGHNTVSWYQQALGQGPQFIFQYYREEENGRGNFPPRFSGLQFPNYSSELNVNALELDDSALYLCASSFGGGKETQYFGPGTRLLVL.

At least ten counts were recorded for this clonotype. CDR3 loop: CSAIWTGGADTQYF. CDR3 sequence (DNA): TGCAGTGCTATCTGGACAGGGGGCGCAGATACGCAGTATTTT. J is TRBJ2-3 and V is TRBV20-1; TRBD1 matches 11 bases. This CDR3 has 14 residues. Germline V gives CDR1 DFQATT, CDR2 SNEGSKA (reference sequence). V gave up 4 bases and J gave up 4 bases; unmatched junction bases: 4.

This clonotype has at least ten counts. The chain has TRBV10-3 and TRBJ2-5; D uncertain. The CDR3 extends over 14 amino acids. Germline CDR1 is ENHRY and CDR2 is SYGVKD. V was shortened by 0 bases and J by 2 bases, with 7 bases between the two germline ends. As DNA, the CDR3 is TGTGCCATCAGTGAGTCGAAAGCACAAGAGACCCAGTACTTC. Encoded protein: CAISESKAQETQYF.

The table lists this clonotype with a count of one. This chain uses TRBV19 with TRBJ2-1; D is undetermined. The CDR3 runs 13 residues. V gave up 9 bases and J gave up 12 bases, with 21 bases separating them. The germline gives CDR1 LNHDA, CDR2 SQIVND (reference sequence). CDR3 region: CASSLYGVWAQFF. The CDR3 DNA follows: TGTGCCAGCAGCTTGTACGGAGTCTGGGCGCAGTTCTTC.

This clonotype has a count of ten or more. V is TRBV12-3 or TRBV12-4 and J is TRBJ1-1; D is undetermined. This CDR3 comprises 15 residues. V was cut by 3 bases and J by 0 bases, with 11 bases left in between. In DNA form, the CDR3 reads TGTGCCAGCAGTTTCCGGGATTTTATGAACACTGAAGCTTTCTTT. Its translation: CASSFRDFMNTEAFF.

This clonotype was seen a few times. J is TRBJ1-2 and V is TRBV18, with a weak D call TRBD1 (6 bases). This CDR3 is 14 amino acids long. The V end was cut by 0 bases, the J end by 5 bases, with 10 bases between. CDR1 and CDR2 from the germline V gene are KGHSH and LQKENI. DNA for the CDR3: TGTGCCAGCTCACCACCTCGGCAGGGGTATGGCTACACCTTC. This gives the protein CASSPPRQGYGYTF.

This clonotype was observed many times. The chain has TRBV5-1 and TRBJ2-7, with 7 bases that match TRBD1. Per germline, CDR1 SGHRS and CDR2 YFSETQ. With V trimmed by 2 bases and J by 5 bases, 7 bases remained unmatched. The CDR3 consists of 14 residues. The CDR3 DNA sequence: TGCGCCAGCAGCTTAACAGGGGTGACTGACGAGCAGTACGTC. It translates to CASSLTGVTDEQYV.

At least ten counts were recorded for this clonotype. The chain joins TRBV11-2 to TRBJ2-5; the D is unclear. V gave up 0 bases and J gave up 5 bases, with 4 bases separating them. The CDR3 extends over 12 amino acids. Germline-derived CDR1 and CDR2 are SGHAT and FQNNGV. CDR3 amino acids: CASSLERETQYF. Written as DNA, the CDR3 is TGTGCCAGCAGCTTAGAGCGCGAGACCCAGTACTTC. The whole variable domain, remainder taken from reference TRBV11-2 and TRBJ2-5, is EAGVAQSPRYKIIEKRQSVAFWCNPISGHATLYWYQQILGQGPKLLIQFQNNGVVDDSQLPKDRFSAERLKGVDSTLKIQPAKLEDSAVYLCASSLERETQYFGPGTRLLVL.

This clonotype occurred many times. The chain recombines TRBV20-1 with TRBJ1-1, with 7 bases lining up with TRBD1. The CDR3 length is 14 residues. The germline gives CDR1 DFQATT, CDR2 SNEGSKA (reference sequence). The V and J ends lost 3 bases and 4 bases, in that order; junction bases with no gene match: 8. CDR3 in amino acids: CSARAQGGSTEAFF. The CDR3 region has the DNA TGCAGTGCTAGGGCTCAGGGGGGGAGCACTGAAGCTTTCTTT.

Concerning this clonotype: A much larger clone differs from this one at a single base, so this may be a read error. The chain employs TRBV11-2 and TRBJ2-5; D remains ambiguous. The CDR3 runs to 12 residues. The V end lost 8 bases, the J end lost 4 bases, and 11 bases lay between the germline ends. Germline CDR1 is SGHAT and CDR2 is FQNNGV. CDR3: CASGLDRETQYF. The CDR3, as DNA: TGTGCCAGCGGCCTCGACCGAGAGACCCAGTACTTC.

The V call is TRBV20-1, the J call TRBJ2-5; D remains unclear. Germline CDR1 DFQATT, CDR2 SNEGSKA (reference sequence). This CDR3 spans 16 amino acids. The V end was cut by 7 bases, the J end by 5 bases, with 26 bases between. For the CDR3, the DNA is TGCAGTGTTCGAAGCCTGGCAGCGTCTGTCTTGGAGACCCAGTACTTC. This translates into CSVRSLAASVLETQYF.